Below, 31 T cell receptor beta chains from the same sample are listed, as sequenced in a study of CD8 T cells in Susac syndrome. With random hexamers, reverse transcription was performed on roughly 0.5 to 1 ug of RNA. Via MiXCR, TCRdb re-called the immunoSEQ multiplex PCR reads, giving one row per CDR3 protein. The table lists about 53,000 distinct CDR3 sequences, roughly 94% of them singletons. Sequencing was performed on CD8+ T cells from PBMCs. All receptors come from a human donor with Susac syndrome.

The chain recombines TRBV29-1 with TRBJ2-1; 9 positions agree with TRBD2. Germline V gene sequence: CDR1 SQVTM, CDR2 ANQGSEA. The CDR3 consists of 15 residues. V trimming: 6 bases; J trimming: 4 bases; junction bases outside the gene matches: 10. In DNA, the CDR3 is TGCAGCGTCCTAATTAGCGGGGGCCATTACAATGAGCAGTTCTTC. Residues: CSVLISGGHYNEQFF.

This chain connects TRBV10-3 to TRBJ2-6; D is uncertain. Per germline, CDR1 ENHRY and CDR2 SYGVKD. The CDR3 spans 11 residues. CDR3 DNA: TGTGCGAGCGTGGGGGCCAACGTCCTGACTTTC. The encoded protein is CASVGANVLTF.

The chain links TRBV12-3 or TRBV12-4 to TRBJ2-7; unclear D gene. V shed 2 bases and J shed 3 bases, with 8 bases lying between them. The CDR3 has 13 residues. The CDR3 nucleotides are TGTGCCAGCAGTTTATGGGAAAACTACGAGCAGTACTTC. Translated: CASSLWENYEQYF.

This chain connects TRBV19 to TRBJ2-3; D is ambiguous. V shed 4 bases and J shed 6 bases, with 11 bases lying between them. The CDR3 sequence is 13 residues long. Germline V lookup: CDR1 LNHDA, CDR2 SQIVND (reference sequence). The CDR3 bases are TGTGCCAGTAGTAATCTACCTCGGGATACGCAGTATTTT. This codes for CASSNLPRDTQYF.

The V call is TRBV4-3, the J call TRBJ2-2; D is possibly TRBD1 (6 bases). Trimming pared 2 bases from V and 4 bases from J, leaving 11 bases between. The germline CDR1 and CDR2 sequences are LGHNA and YSLEER. CDR3 size: 15 residues. CDR3 amino acids: CASSQSGAGTGELFF. The CDR3 DNA reads TGCGCCAGCAGCCAATCAGGGGCGGGCACCGGGGAGCTGTTTTTT.

This chain links TRBV7-9 with TRBJ1-6; D is uncertain. Trimming cost V 5 bases and J 8 bases, with 4 bases left between them. This CDR3 comprises 11 residues. Germline V gene sequence: CDR1 SEHNR, CDR2 FQNEAQ (reference sequence). For the CDR3, the DNA is TGTGCCAGCAGCGCGGATTCACCCCTCCACTTT. This gives the protein CASSADSPLHF.

This chain joins TRBV4-1 and TRBJ2-5, with unresolved D. The ends were cut back, 1 base at V and 5 bases at J, with 8 bases in the middle. CDR1 MGHRA and CDR2 YSYEKL come from the germline V gene. The CDR3 is 13 residues long. DNA for the CDR3: TGCGCCAGCAGCCAAGGACCCGTGGAGACCCAGTACTTC. Encoded protein: CASSQGPVETQYF.

The J gene is TRBJ1-2, the V gene TRBV20-1; TRBD1 agrees at 7 bases. V was pared by 6 bases and J by 4 bases, with 14 bases of the junction left unmatched. Germline assignment: CDR1 DFQATT and CDR2 SNEGSKA (reference sequence). The CDR3 loop spans 15 amino acids. The CDR3 sequence is CSARKLDREGYGYTF. The CDR3 DNA reads TGCAGTGCACGAAAACTCGACAGGGAAGGCTATGGCTACACCTTC.

There are a few counts of this clonotype. The chain uses TRBV9 and TRBJ1-1; maybe TRBD1 (5 bases). Germline CDR1 and CDR2: SGDLS and YYNGEE. CDR3 length: 13 residues. V was pared by 4 bases and J by 5 bases, with 12 bases between. The CDR3 here is CASSPGGGTEAFF. CDR3 DNA sequence: TGTGCCAGCAGCCCCGGGGGTGGAACTGAAGCTTTCTTT.

The V and J genes are TRBV30 and TRBJ2-7; TRBD1 aligns across 7 bases. The V gene's germline CDR1 is GTSNPN and CDR2 SVGIG (reference sequence). This CDR3 region has 13 residues. The junction had 2 bases not matched to a gene; V was cut back by 0 bases and J by 3 bases. The CDR3: CAWSVGTDYEQYF. The CDR3 DNA reads as TGTGCCTGGAGTGTAGGGACAGACTACGAGCAGTACTTC.

This clonotype was recorded once. This chain links TRBV7-6 with TRBJ2-3, with 9 positions matching TRBD2. The germline V gene has CDR1 SGHVS and CDR2 FNYEAQ. The CDR3 consists of 15 residues. The ends lost 5 bases at V and 0 bases at J; junction bases unmatched: 3. CDR3 in amino acids: CASSPSGESTDTQYF. Written as DNA, the CDR3 is TGTGCCAGCAGCCCTAGCGGGGAGAGCACAGATACGCAGTATTTT.

The chain links TRBV5-6 to TRBJ1-1; D unclear. The CDR3 is 14 amino acids. Per the germline V gene, CDR1 is SGHDT and CDR2 is YYEEEE. V gave up 1 base and J gave up 3 bases, with 10 bases separating them. CDR3 bases: TGTGCCAGCAGCTTGATACCAGCGGACACTGAAGCTTTCTTT. Protein product: CASSLIPADTEAFF.

The chain is built from TRBV20-1 and TRBJ1-1; D uncertain. Germline CDR1 and CDR2: DFQATT and SNEGSKA (reference sequence). With 1 base removed from V and 10 bases from J, the gap between germline ends came to 7 bases. The CDR3 is 10 amino acids. CDR3 in amino acids: CSARVAPAFF. The CDR3 nucleotides are TGCAGTGCTAGAGTAGCTCCAGCTTTCTTT.

The chain employs TRBV29-1 and TRBJ2-1; tentative D call: TRBD1 (5 bases). V dropped 4 bases and J dropped 2 bases, with 9 bases sitting between them. The CDR3 has 13 residues. The V gene's germline CDR1 is SQVTM and CDR2 ANQGSEA. Here the CDR3 reads CSVVDITYNEQFF. DNA for the CDR3: TGCAGCGTTGTGGACATAACCTACAATGAGCAGTTCTTC.

This clonotype appeared a single time. The gene calls are TRBV9 and TRBJ1-2; perhaps TRBD1 as D (5 bases). This CDR3 comprises 14 residues. CDR1 SGDLS and CDR2 YYNGEE come from the germline V gene. V was trimmed by 5 bases and J by 8 bases, leaving 19 bases between them. This chain's CDR3 is CASRGLGGTGGYTF. As DNA, the CDR3 is TGTGCCAGCAGAGGCCTCGGGGGTACAGGAGGCTACACCTTC. Supplemented by reference TRBV9 and TRBJ1-2, the full variable domain reads DSGVTQTPKHLITATGQRVTLRCSPRSGDLSVYWYQQSLDQGLQFLIQYYNGEERAKGNILERFSAQQFPDLHSELNLSSLELGDSALYFCASRGLGGTGGYTFGSGTRLTVV.

V usage is TRBV27 and J usage is TRBJ2-5; 10 bases align to TRBD2. This CDR3 comprises 18 residues. The V gene's germline CDR1 is MNHEY and CDR2 SMNVEV (reference sequence). Trimming took 8 bases from V and 0 from J; bases not matched to a gene: 15. The CDR3 here is CASLPLAGGNGYQETQYF. DNA of the CDR3: TGTGCCAGCTTACCCTTAGCGGGGGGAAACGGGTACCAAGAGACCCAGTACTTC.

The chain has TRBV9 and TRBJ2-3, with 13 nucleotides matching TRBD2. This CDR3 has 19 residues. J lost 0 bases, V lost 3 bases, and 10 bases had no gene match. Germline V gives CDR1 SGDLS, CDR2 YYNGEE. In DNA form, the CDR3 reads TGTGCCAGCAGCGGCACGACTAGCGGGGGGCTTGCTAGCACAGATACGCAGTATTTT. Translating gives CASSGTTSGGLASTDTQYF.

V usage is TRBV14 and J usage is TRBJ1-1; D ambiguous. The germline CDR1 and CDR2 sequences are SGHDN and FVKESK. Trimming removed 6 bases from V and 3 bases from J, with 11 bases in between. CDR3 size: 13 residues. CDR3 residues: CASSPDFYTEAFF. As DNA, the CDR3 is TGTGCCAGCAGTCCCGACTTCTACACTGAAGCTTTCTTT.

This sequence joins TRBV30 and TRBJ1-1; D uncertain. CDR1 and CDR2 from the germline V gene are GTSNPN and SVGIG (reference sequence). There are 12 residues in the CDR3. Trimming shortened V by 2 bases and J by 1 base, and 5 bases separated the two germline ends. The CDR3 DNA follows: TGTGCCTGGAGTTGGGGGAACACTGAAGCTTTCTTT. Translated: CAWSWGNTEAFF. Based on the CDR3 plus reference TRBV30 and TRBJ1-1, the full variable domain is SQTIHQWPATLVQPVGSPLSLECTVEGTSNPNLYWYRQAAGRGLQLLFYSVGIGQISSEVPQNLSASRPQDRQFILSSKKLLLSDSGFYLCAWSWGNTEAFFGQGTRLTVV.

CDR3 sequence (DNA): TGCGCCAGCAGCCCAAGCGGGCCCCCAACCAACATTCAGTACTTC. Its protein product is CASSPSGPPTNIQYF. The chain joins TRBV4-1 to TRBJ2-4, with a weak D call TRBD2 (6 bases). The V gene lost 4 bases and the J gene lost 7 bases, with 17 bases spanning the gap. CDR1 and CDR2 (germline): MGHRA, YSYEKL. CDR3 size: 15 residues.

The chain carries TRBV9 and TRBJ2-5; D is unresolved. The CDR3 extends over 14 amino acids. Germline V gene lookup returns CDR1 SGDLS and CDR2 YYNGEE. Trimming left V 0 bases short and J 5 bases short, with 11 bases between. The CDR3 sequence is CASSVEAVRETQYF. The CDR3 nucleotides are TGTGCCAGCAGCGTAGAGGCCGTGAGGGAGACCCAGTACTTC.

This chain joins TRBV29-1 and TRBJ2-5; 12 bases map to TRBD1. Germline CDR1 reads SQVTM; CDR2 reads ANQGSEA. The CDR3 has 17 amino acids. With V trimmed by 6 bases and J by 0 bases, 11 bases remained unmatched. This CDR3 is CSVGILGDRGHQETQYF. In DNA, the CDR3 is TGCAGCGTCGGAATTTTGGGGGACAGGGGGCACCAAGAGACCCAGTACTTC.

This clonotype showed up just once. The chain employs TRBV7-6 and TRBJ2-3; D might be TRBD1 or TRBD2, each matching 5 bases. The CDR3 contains 16 residues. V lost 1 base to trimming and J lost 1 base, with 12 bases between them. Germline V gene sequence: CDR1 SGHVS, CDR2 FNYEAQ. CDR3 protein: CASSLVSGDRTDTQYF. The CDR3 coding sequence is TGTGCCAGCAGCTTAGTTTCCGGGGACCGCACAGATACGCAGTATTTT.

The chain carries TRBV14 and TRBJ2-7; D is perhaps TRBD1 (5 bases). The CDR3 sequence is 12 residues long. Between the trimmed V and J ends, which lost 6 bases and 3 bases, there was a span of 9 bases. The germline V gene encodes CDR1 SGHDN and CDR2 FVKESK. Here the CDR3 DNA reads TGTGCCAGCAGATCCGACAGCTACGAGCAGTACTTC. Translating it yields CASRSDSYEQYF.

Written as DNA, the CDR3 is TGTGCCAGCAGCATCGGGACAGTCTATGGCTACACCTTC. This sequence encodes CASSIGTVYGYTF. The chain uses TRBV5-6 and TRBJ1-2, with TRBD1 matching over 7 bases. V shed 4 bases and J 4 bases; nucleotides not matched to a gene: 4. Germline assignment: CDR1 SGHDT and CDR2 YYEEEE. The CDR3 consists of 13 residues.

The chain recombines TRBV7-9 with TRBJ2-5; TRBD1 is a possible D gene (6 bases). V dropped 1 base and J dropped 0 bases, with 12 bases sitting between them. The length of the CDR3 is 16 residues. Germline V CDR1 and CDR2: SEHNR, FQNEAQ (reference sequence). CDR3 nucleotide sequence: TGTGCCAGCAGCTTAGGTTTGGACAGCCACCAAGAGACCCAGTACTTC. Amino acids: CASSLGLDSHQETQYF.

The V gene is TRBV4-1, the J gene TRBJ1-2; 7 nucleotides align to TRBD1. Germline CDR1 reads MGHRA; CDR2 reads YSYEKL. CDR3 length: 14 amino acids. V trimming: 4 bases; J trimming: 3 bases; junction bases outside the gene matches: 5. The chain's CDR3 is CASSLDRAHYGYTF. The CDR3 DNA follows: TGCGCCAGCAGCCTAGACAGGGCCCACTATGGCTACACCTTC.

The chain joins TRBV20-1 to TRBJ2-2; maybe TRBD1 (6 bases). The ends were cut back, 5 bases at V and 7 bases at J, with 8 bases in the middle. There are 11 residues in the CDR3. Germline V gene lookup returns CDR1 DFQATT and CDR2 SNEGSKA (reference sequence). CDR3 loop: CSASGDGELFF. In DNA, the CDR3 is TGCAGTGCTTCAGGGGACGGGGAGCTGTTTTTT.

The genes are TRBV7-9 and TRBJ1-1; D remains ambiguous. The CDR3 consists of 13 residues. Trimming took 3 bases from V and 0 from J, leaving 5 bases between them. From germline, CDR1 is SEHNR and CDR2 FQNEAQ (reference sequence). CDR3 nucleotide sequence: TGTGCCAGCAGCTTTGGTATGAACACTGAAGCTTTCTTT. Encoded protein: CASSFGMNTEAFF.

The chain combines TRBV9 with TRBJ2-2, with D uncertain. The CDR3 covers 13 residues. CDR1 is SGDLS and CDR2 is YYNGEE in the germline V gene. The germline V and J ends were trimmed by 3 bases and 1 base, with 4 bases remaining between them. CDR3 nucleotides: TGTGCCAGCAGCGACGGGAACACCGGGGAGCTGTTTTTT. This encodes CASSDGNTGELFF.

The chain is built from TRBV5-1 and TRBJ2-1; D is unresolved. Trimming cost V 0 bases and J 10 bases, with 5 bases left between them. The CDR3 consists of 11 residues. Germline V gene lookup returns CDR1 SGHRS and CDR2 YFSETQ. CDR3 sequence (DNA): TGCGCCAGCAGCTTGGGTAGCGAGCAGTTCTTC. Protein: CASSLGSEQFF.